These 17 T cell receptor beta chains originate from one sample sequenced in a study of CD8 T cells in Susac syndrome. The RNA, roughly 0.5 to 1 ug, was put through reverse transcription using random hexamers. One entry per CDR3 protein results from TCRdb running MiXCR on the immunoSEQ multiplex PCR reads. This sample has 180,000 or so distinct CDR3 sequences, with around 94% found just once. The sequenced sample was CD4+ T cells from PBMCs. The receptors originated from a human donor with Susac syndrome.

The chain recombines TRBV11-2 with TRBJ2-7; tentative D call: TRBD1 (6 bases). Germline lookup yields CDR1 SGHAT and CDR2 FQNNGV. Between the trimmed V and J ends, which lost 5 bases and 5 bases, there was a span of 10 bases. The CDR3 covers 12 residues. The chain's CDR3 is CASSTNRDEQYF. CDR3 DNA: TGTGCCAGCAGCACCAACAGGGACGAGCAGTACTTC. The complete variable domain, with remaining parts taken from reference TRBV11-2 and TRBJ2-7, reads EAGVAQSPRYKIIEKRQSVAFWCNPISGHATLYWYQQILGQGPKLLIQFQNNGVVDDSQLPKDRFSAERLKGVDSTLKIQPAKLEDSAVYLCASSTNRDEQYFGPGTRLTVT.

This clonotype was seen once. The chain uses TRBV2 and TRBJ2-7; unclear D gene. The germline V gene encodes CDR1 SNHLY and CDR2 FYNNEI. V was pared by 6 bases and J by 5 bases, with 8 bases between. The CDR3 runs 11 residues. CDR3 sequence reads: CASSVRHEQYF. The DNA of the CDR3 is TGTGCCAGCAGCGTTAGGCACGAGCAGTACTTC.

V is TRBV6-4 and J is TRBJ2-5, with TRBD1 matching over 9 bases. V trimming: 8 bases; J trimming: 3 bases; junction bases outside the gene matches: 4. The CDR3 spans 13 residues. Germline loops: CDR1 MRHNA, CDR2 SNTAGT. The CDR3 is CASARDREETQYF. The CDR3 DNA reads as TGTGCCAGCGCCCGGGACAGGGAAGAGACCCAGTACTTC.

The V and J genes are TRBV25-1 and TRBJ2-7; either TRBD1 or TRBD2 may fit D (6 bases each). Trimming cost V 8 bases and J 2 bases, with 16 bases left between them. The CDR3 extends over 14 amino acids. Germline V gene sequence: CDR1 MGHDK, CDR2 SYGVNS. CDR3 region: CASRGPAGTYEQYF. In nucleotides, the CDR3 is TGTGCCAGCCGGGGGCCTGCCGGGACCTACGAGCAGTACTTC.

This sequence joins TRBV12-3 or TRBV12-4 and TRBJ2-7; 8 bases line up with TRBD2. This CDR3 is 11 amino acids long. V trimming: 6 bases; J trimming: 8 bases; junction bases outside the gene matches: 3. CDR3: CASSPGGQQYF. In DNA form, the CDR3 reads TGTGCCAGCAGCCCGGGGGGGCAGCAGTACTTC.

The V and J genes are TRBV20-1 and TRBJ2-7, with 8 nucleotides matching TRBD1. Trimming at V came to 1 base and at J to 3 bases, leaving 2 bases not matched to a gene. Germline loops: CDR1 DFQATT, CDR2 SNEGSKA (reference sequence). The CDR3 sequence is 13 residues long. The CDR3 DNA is TGCAGTGCTAGAGCGGGACAGGTCTACGAGCAGTACTTC. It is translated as CSARAGQVYEQYF.

CDR3 region: CASSPAGTSGGTDTQYF. The DNA for the CDR3 is TGTGCCAGCAGCCCCGCCGGGACTAGCGGGGGAACAGATACGCAGTATTTT. The chain uses TRBV7-3 and TRBJ2-3; 14 bases are a match to TRBD2. V lost 5 bases to trimming and J lost 3 bases; unmatched junction nucleotides: 7. From germline, CDR1 is SGHTA and CDR2 FQGTGA. The CDR3 loop spans 17 amino acids.

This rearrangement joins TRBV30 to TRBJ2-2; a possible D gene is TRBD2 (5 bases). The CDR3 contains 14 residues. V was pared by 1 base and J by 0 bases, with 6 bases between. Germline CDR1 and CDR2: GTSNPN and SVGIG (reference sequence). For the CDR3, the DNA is TGTGCCTGGAGTGGGACTTCGAACACCGGGGAGCTGTTTTTT. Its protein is CAWSGTSNTGELFF.

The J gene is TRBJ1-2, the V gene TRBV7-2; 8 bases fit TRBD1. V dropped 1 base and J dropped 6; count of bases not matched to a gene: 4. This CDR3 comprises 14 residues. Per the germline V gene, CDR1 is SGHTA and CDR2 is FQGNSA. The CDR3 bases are TGTGCCAGCAGCTTAGTTGGCAGGGGGCATGGCTACACCTTC. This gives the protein CASSLVGRGHGYTF. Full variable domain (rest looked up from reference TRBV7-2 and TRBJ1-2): GAGVSQSPSNKVTEKGKDVELRCDPISGHTALYWYRQSLGQGLEFLIYFQGNSAPDKSGLPSDRFSAERTGGSVSTLTIQRTQQEDSAVYLCASSLVGRGHGYTFGSGTRLTVV.

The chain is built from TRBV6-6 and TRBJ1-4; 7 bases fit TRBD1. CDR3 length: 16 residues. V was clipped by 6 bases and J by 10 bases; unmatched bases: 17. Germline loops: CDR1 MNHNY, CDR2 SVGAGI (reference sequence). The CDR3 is CASRPGQLMPHGKLFF. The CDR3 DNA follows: TGTGCCAGCAGACCGGGACAGCTCATGCCCCATGGAAAACTGTTTTTT.

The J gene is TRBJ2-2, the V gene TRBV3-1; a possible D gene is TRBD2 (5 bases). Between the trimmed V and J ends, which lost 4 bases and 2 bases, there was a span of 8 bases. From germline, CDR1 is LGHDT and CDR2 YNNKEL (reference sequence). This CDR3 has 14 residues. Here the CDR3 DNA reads TGTGCCAGCAGCCCGGGATTTAACACCGGGGAGCTGTTTTTT. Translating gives CASSPGFNTGELFF.

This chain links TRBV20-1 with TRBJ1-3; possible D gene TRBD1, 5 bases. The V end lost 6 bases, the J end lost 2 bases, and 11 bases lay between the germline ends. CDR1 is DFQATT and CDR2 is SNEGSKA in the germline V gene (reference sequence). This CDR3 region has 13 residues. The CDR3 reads CSATPGPGNTIYF. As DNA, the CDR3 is TGCAGTGCCACACCGGGACCTGGAAACACCATATATTTT.

The CDR3 coding sequence is TGCAGTGCTAGGGACCATCGAGGGAGCACAGATACGCAGTATTTT. It specifies CSARDHRGSTDTQYF. The J gene is TRBJ2-3, the V gene TRBV20-1, with D possibly being TRBD2 (5 bases). The CDR3 consists of 15 residues. The germline gives CDR1 DFQATT, CDR2 SNEGSKA (reference sequence). V gave up 3 bases and J gave up 0 bases, with 13 bases separating them.

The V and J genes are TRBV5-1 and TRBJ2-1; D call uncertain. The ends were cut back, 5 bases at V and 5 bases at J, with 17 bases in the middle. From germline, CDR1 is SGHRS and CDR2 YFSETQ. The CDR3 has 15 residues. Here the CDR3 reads CASRSPLLENNEQFF. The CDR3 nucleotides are TGCGCCAGCAGGTCCCCCCTCTTAGAGAACAATGAGCAGTTCTTC. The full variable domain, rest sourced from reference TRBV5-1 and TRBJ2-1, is KAGVTQTPRYLIKTRGQQVTLSCSPISGHRSVSWYQQTPGQGLQFLFEYFSETQRNKGNFPGRFSGRQFSNSRSEMNVSTLELGDSALYLCASRSPLLENNEQFFGPGTRLTVL.

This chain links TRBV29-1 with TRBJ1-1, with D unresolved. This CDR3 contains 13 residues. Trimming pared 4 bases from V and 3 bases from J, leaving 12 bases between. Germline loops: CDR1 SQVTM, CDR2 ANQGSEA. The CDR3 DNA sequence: TGCAGCGTTGCTTATCGGGGAGACACTGAAGCTTTCTTT. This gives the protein CSVAYRGDTEAFF.

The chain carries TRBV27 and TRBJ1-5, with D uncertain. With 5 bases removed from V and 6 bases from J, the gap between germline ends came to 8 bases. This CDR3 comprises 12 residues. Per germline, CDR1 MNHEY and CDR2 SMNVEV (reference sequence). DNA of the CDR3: TGTGCCAGCAGTACCGTGGGTCAGCCCCAGCATTTT. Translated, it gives CASSTVGQPQHF.

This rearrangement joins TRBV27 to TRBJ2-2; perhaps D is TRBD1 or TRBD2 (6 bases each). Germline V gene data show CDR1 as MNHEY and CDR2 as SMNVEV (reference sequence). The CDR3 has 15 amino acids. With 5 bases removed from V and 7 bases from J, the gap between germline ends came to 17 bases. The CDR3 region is CASSLRGEWGGELFF. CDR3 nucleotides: TGTGCCAGCAGTCTAAGGGGGGAATGGGGCGGGGAGCTGTTTTTT.